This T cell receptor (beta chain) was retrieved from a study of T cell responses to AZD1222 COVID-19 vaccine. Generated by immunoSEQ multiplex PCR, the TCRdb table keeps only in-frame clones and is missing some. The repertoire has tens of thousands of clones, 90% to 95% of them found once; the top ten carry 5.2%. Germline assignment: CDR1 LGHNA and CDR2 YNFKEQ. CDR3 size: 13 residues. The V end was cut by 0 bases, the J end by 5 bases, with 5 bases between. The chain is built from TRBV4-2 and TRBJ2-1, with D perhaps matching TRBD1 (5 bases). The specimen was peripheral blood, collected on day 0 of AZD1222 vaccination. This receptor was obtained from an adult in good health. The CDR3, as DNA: TGTGCCAGCAGCCAAGACAGGGACAATGAGCAGTTCTTC. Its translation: CASSQDRDNEQFF.